This TCR beta chain was captured in a study of beta chain features in type 1 diabetes. Findings and caveats of the study: For Type 1 diabetes patients, all four CD4+ subsets carried TCRB CDR3s that were moderately but significantly shorter. More deletions and fewer insertions at VDJ junctions were found in patients with type 1 diabetes.

Isolated RNA was reverse transcribed in full, so expressed TCRB transcripts were sequenced. Only in-frame clones appear in the TCRdb table, and some are missing; sequencing was by immunoSEQ multiplex PCR. Of about half a million clones listed, about 10% are singletons. On this clone itself: Its antigen is unidentified.

By way of CD45RO/CCR7/CD25/CD127/CD95/CD27, the CD4+ regulatory, stem cell-like memory, central memory and naive cells were sorted. The CDR3 has 16 amino acids. The trim removed 2 bases at V and 6 bases at J, leaving 10 bases unmatched. Germline lookup yields CDR1 SGHDT and CDR2 YYEEEE. This TCR came from a woman between 18 and 29 years old in good health. Input material: naive CD4+ T cells from blood. V gene TRBV5-6 combines with J gene TRBJ2-7, with 11 positions matching TRBD2. CDR3 in amino acids: CASSFPGLAAPREQYF. CDR3 bases: TGTGCCAGCAGCTTTCCGGGACTAGCGGCTCCTCGCGAGCAGTACTTC.